The clone carrying this T cell receptor (beta chain) was seen at least ten times. Its antigen is still unknown. Tagging with unique molecular identifiers was applied to individual cDNA molecules. TCRdb passed the 5' RACE reads through MiXCR, listing each CDR3 protein once. The table has some 30,000 distinct CDR3 sequences, roughly 4.8% seen once. The data stem from a study of early T cells in non-severe SARS-CoV-2 infection. Study-wide background: Sequencing of bulk RNA from unsorted whole blood was done, without chain pairing.

V gave up 3 bases and J gave up 2 bases; unmatched junction bases: 11. There are 18 residues in the CDR3. Germline V gives CDR1 SGHTA, CDR2 FQGNSA. Study-level findings and limits: Database matching using VDJdb favored anti-spike CD8 responses, with private and CD4 specificities left missing.

The chain recombines TRBV7-2 with TRBJ2-3; TRBD2 aligns across 10 bases. Source material: whole blood. This sequence was found in an adult who was a healthcare worker with PCR-confirmed SARS-CoV-2 infection or an uninfected control (not recorded which). DNA of the CDR3: TGTGCCAGCAGCTTCCCCCGGACTAGCGGCACAATCACAGATACGCAGTATTTT. Protein sequence: CASSFPRTSGTITDTQYF.